Shown below are 26 T cell receptor beta chains from a single sample sequenced in a study of cytomegalovirus exposure and HLA in healthy donors. PCR employed 60 Vbeta and 13 Jbeta primers. Method: immunoSEQ multiplex PCR; TCRdb's copy keeps in-frame clones and lacks some. The sample lists 150,000 to 200,000 clones, almost 80% occurring once. The source material was PBMCs. Receptors were obtained from a man aged 50-59 years in good health and CMV-seropositive.

This clone was counted a few times. V usage is TRBV28 and J usage is TRBJ1-2; 9 bases match TRBD1. CDR3 length: 13 amino acids. Germline V gene data show CDR1 as MDHEN and CDR2 as SYDVKM. V trimming: 8 bases; J trimming: 7 bases; junction bases outside the gene matches: 8. Here the CDR3 DNA reads TGTGCCAGCCGCCTCGGGACAGGGCGTGGCTACACCTTC. Its translation is CASRLGTGRGYTF.

The V call is TRBV7-8, the J call TRBJ1-6; no clear D. The CDR3 length is 14 residues. Trimming shortened V by 5 bases and J by 5 bases, and 10 bases separated the two germline ends. Germline loops: CDR1 SGHVS, CDR2 FQNEAQ. The DNA for the CDR3 is TGTGCCAGCAGCCGCCTAACCGATAATTCACCCCTCCACTTT. It yields the protein CASSRLTDNSPLHF.

The gene calls are TRBV5-1 and TRBJ1-1, with 12 nucleotides matching TRBD1. The CDR3 totals 17 residues. Germline V gene lookup returns CDR1 SGHRS and CDR2 YFSETQ. The junction had 7 bases not matched to a gene; V was cut back by 4 bases and J by 0 bases. In DNA, the CDR3 is TGCGCCAGCAGCGCAGGGACAGGGGGCTTCATGAACACTGAAGCTTTCTTT. This encodes CASSAGTGGFMNTEAFF.

V is TRBV28 and J is TRBJ2-2, with 9 bases that match TRBD2. Germline trimming cut 4 bases from V and 4 bases from J; bases unmatched to any gene: 4. The CDR3 is 15 residues long. Germline V CDR1 and CDR2: MDHEN, SYDVKM. CDR3 nucleotides: TGTGCCAGCAGTTGGGCTAGCGGGGTCACCGGGGAGCTGTTTTTT. It encodes CASSWASGVTGELFF.

CDR3 loop: CASSQDYRGYQETQYF. The CDR3 DNA follows: TGCGCCAGCAGCCAAGATTATCGGGGATACCAAGAGACCCAGTACTTC. V gene TRBV4-3 combines with J gene TRBJ2-5, with a tentative D call TRBD2 (5 bases). This CDR3 is 16 amino acids long. Germline assignment: CDR1 LGHNA and CDR2 YSLEER. With 0 bases removed from V and 0 bases from J, the gap between germline ends came to 11 bases.

The chain employs TRBV18 and TRBJ1-6, with 7 positions matching TRBD1. Germline CDR1 and CDR2: KGHSH and LQKENI. Trimming at V came to 4 bases and at J to 6 bases, leaving 3 bases not matched to a gene. The CDR3 loop spans 14 amino acids. CDR3 sequence (DNA): TGTGCCAGCTCACGGGACAGACTTAATTCACCCCTCCACTTT. It translates to CASSRDRLNSPLHF.

V usage is TRBV25-1 and J usage is TRBJ1-6; D unresolved. The CDR3 runs 12 residues. Per the germline V gene, CDR1 is MGHDK and CDR2 is SYGVNS. Between the trimmed V and J ends, which lost 2 bases and 10 bases, there was a span of 6 bases. The CDR3 here is CASSEIRSPLHF. The DNA for the CDR3 is TGTGCCAGCAGTGAAATACGGTCACCCCTCCACTTT.

The rearrangement joins TRBV6-4 to TRBJ1-1, with D maybe TRBD1 (5 bases). V was pared by 4 bases and J by 2 bases, with 11 bases between. The CDR3 is 14 residues long. Germline V gene data show CDR1 as MRHNA and CDR2 as SNTAGT. The CDR3 region is CASSATGANTEAFF. As DNA, the CDR3 is TGTGCCAGCAGTGCGACTGGGGCCAACACTGAAGCTTTCTTT.

This rearrangement joins TRBV2 to TRBJ2-1; no definite D call. The germline CDR1 and CDR2 sequences are SNHLY and FYNNEI. This CDR3 has 14 residues. V was shortened by 3 bases and J by 5 bases, with 11 bases between the two germline ends. The CDR3 spells CASSDMRRNNEQFF. In DNA form, the CDR3 reads TGTGCCAGCAGTGATATGAGGCGGAACAATGAGCAGTTCTTC.

This chain links TRBV7-9 with TRBJ2-2; D is perhaps TRBD1 (6 bases). Trimming shortened V by 11 bases and J by 3 bases, and 22 bases separated the two germline ends. The V gene's germline CDR1 is SEHNR and CDR2 FQNEAQ (reference sequence). The CDR3 has 16 residues. The CDR3 spells CARSPRQGSDTGELFF. For the CDR3, the DNA is TGTGCCCGATCCCCGCGGCAGGGGTCGGACACCGGGGAGCTGTTTTTT. The full variable domain, completed using reference TRBV7-9 and TRBJ2-2, is DTGVSQNPRHKITKRGQNVTFRCDPISEHNRLYWYRQTLGQGPEFLTYFQNEAQLEKSRLLSDRFSAERPKGSFSTLEIQRTEQGDSAMYLCARSPRQGSDTGELFFGEGSRLTVL.

The chain employs TRBV10-3 and TRBJ2-2; 9 bases match TRBD2. Germline V gene data show CDR1 as ENHRY and CDR2 as SYGVKD. Losses at the gene ends were 10 bases for V and 7 bases for J; bases not matched to a gene: 7. The CDR3 extends over 13 amino acids. In nucleotides, the CDR3 is TGTGCCACCGCGGGGGGGCCCAACGGGGAGCTGTTTTTT. Amino acid sequence: CATAGGPNGELFF.

For the CDR3, the DNA is TGTGCCAGCAAGCGGACAGGGGCCGGGGAGCTGTTTTTT. This gives the protein CASKRTGAGELFF. This chain links TRBV6-5 with TRBJ2-2, with 9 nucleotides matching TRBD1. The germline gives CDR1 MNHEY, CDR2 SVGAGI. Trimming cost V 7 bases and J 6 bases; bases outside gene matches: 3. CDR3 length: 13 amino acids.

The chain employs TRBV5-1 and TRBJ2-7; TRBD1 matches 9 bases. This CDR3 is built from 14 residues. J was trimmed by 6 bases and V by 0 bases; bases with no gene match: 4. Germline CDR1 reads SGHRS; CDR2 reads YFSETQ. DNA of the CDR3: TGCGCCAGCAGCTTGGCGGGACAGGGTGGCGAGCAGTACGTC. Protein sequence: CASSLAGQGGEQYV.

The table lists this clone with a count of one. The genes are TRBV9 and TRBJ1-1; TRBD1 matches 8 bases. There are 13 residues in the CDR3. With V trimmed by 3 bases and J by 6 bases, 4 bases remained unmatched. CDR1 is SGDLS, CDR2 YYNGEE, per germline. CDR3 DNA sequence: TGTGCCAGCAGCGGACAGGGGCCCGCTGAAGCTTTCTTT. This codes for CASSGQGPAEAFF.

V gene TRBV6-1 combines with J gene TRBJ1-5, with D possibly being TRBD1 (6 bases). There are 14 residues in the CDR3. Germline V gene sequence: CDR1 MNHNS, CDR2 SASEGT. The V and J ends lost 6 bases and 2 bases respectively, with 11 bases between them. CDR3 in amino acids: CASRSGVGNQPQHF. The CDR3 DNA is TGTGCCAGCAGGTCAGGGGTCGGCAATCAGCCCCAGCATTTT.

The J gene is TRBJ2-5, the V gene TRBV5-1; possible D gene TRBD2, 6 bases. CDR1 is SGHRS and CDR2 is YFSETQ in the germline V gene. CDR3 size: 15 residues. V gave up 0 bases and J gave up 1 base, with 10 bases separating them. In DNA, the CDR3 is TGCGCCAGCAGCTTGGACATAGCGGCCCAAGAGACCCAGTACTTC. It yields the protein CASSLDIAAQETQYF.

This clone was picked up many times. V and J are TRBV19 and TRBJ1-5, with D possibly being TRBD1 (5 bases). Germline CDR1 and CDR2: LNHDA and SQIVND (reference sequence). With 4 bases removed from V and 2 bases from J, the gap between germline ends came to 12 bases. The CDR3 spans 15 residues. CDR3 loop: CASSSIQGGNQPQHF. In DNA form, the CDR3 reads TGTGCCAGTAGTAGCATTCAGGGTGGCAATCAGCCCCAGCATTTT.

The chain is built from TRBV2 and TRBJ2-7; TRBD2 agrees at 7 bases. Per germline, CDR1 SNHLY and CDR2 FYNNEI. This CDR3 is 16 amino acids long. The V gene end was trimmed by 4 bases and the J gene end by 0 bases; junction bases not matched to a gene: 9. In DNA, the CDR3 is TGTGCCAGCAGTGGAAAAGGGACGGGGGGCTCCTACGAGCAGTACTTC. Protein sequence: CASSGKGTGGSYEQYF. The full variable domain, completed using reference TRBV2 and TRBJ2-7, is EPEVTQTPSHQVTQMGQEVILRCVPISNHLYFYWYRQILGQKVEFLVSFYNNEISEKSEIFDDQFSVERPDGSNFTLKIRSTKLEDSAMYFCASSGKGTGGSYEQYFGPGTRLTVT.

This chain links TRBV28 with TRBJ2-5; D may be TRBD1 (5 bases). V lost 3 bases to trimming and J lost 4 bases, with 12 bases between them. CDR3 length: 14 residues. From germline, CDR1 is MDHEN and CDR2 SYDVKM. The CDR3 region has the DNA TGTGCCAGCAGTTTCATTGGCCAGGGAGAGACCCAGTACTTC. Translation: CASSFIGQGETQYF.

The rearrangement uses TRBV2 and TRBJ2-1, with TRBD2 identical over 8 bases. This CDR3 contains 12 residues. Germline values: CDR1 SNHLY, CDR2 FYNNEI. V gave up 6 bases and J gave up 8 bases; unmatched junction bases: 3. CDR3 sequence (DNA): TGTGCCAGCAGCTTGACTAGCGATGAGCAGTTCTTC. Translated, it gives CASSLTSDEQFF. The full variable domain, in which reference TRBV2 and TRBJ2-1 provide the parts outside the CDR3, is EPEVTQTPSHQVTQMGQEVILRCVPISNHLYFYWYRQILGQKVEFLVSFYNNEISEKSEIFDDQFSVERPDGSNFTLKIRSTKLEDSAMYFCASSLTSDEQFFGPGTRLTVL.

The gene calls are TRBV2 and TRBJ2-5; D is possibly TRBD1 (5 bases). The V end lost 1 base, the J end lost 4 bases, and 13 bases lay between the germline ends. This CDR3 comprises 15 residues. CDR1 is SNHLY, CDR2 FYNNEI, per germline. The CDR3 reads CASSEDRNWGETQYF. The CDR3 DNA reads as TGTGCCAGCAGTGAAGACAGGAACTGGGGAGAGACCCAGTACTTC. Filled out from reference TRBV2 and TRBJ2-5, the complete variable domain reads EPEVTQTPSHQVTQMGQEVILRCVPISNHLYFYWYRQILGQKVEFLVSFYNNEISEKSEIFDDQFSVERPDGSNFTLKIRSTKLEDSAMYFCASSEDRNWGETQYFGPGTRLLVL.

This chain connects TRBV7-8 to TRBJ2-5; no definite D call. This CDR3 has 13 amino acids. Between the trimmed V and J ends, which lost 6 bases and 4 bases, there was a span of 12 bases. Germline lookup yields CDR1 SGHVS and CDR2 FQNEAQ. CDR3 residues: CASREPVVETQYF. For the CDR3, the DNA is TGTGCCAGCAGGGAGCCGGTGGTAGAGACCCAGTACTTC.

This chain joins TRBV4-1 and TRBJ1-6; 8 positions match TRBD1. The CDR3 spans 15 residues. V gave up 2 bases and J gave up 9 bases; unmatched junction bases: 6. Germline V lookup: CDR1 MGHRA, CDR2 YSYEKL. CDR3 DNA sequence: TGCGCCAGCAGCCAATCGACAGGGGAGGGTTCACCCCTCCACTTT. Its protein is CASSQSTGEGSPLHF.

This sequence joins TRBV4-3 and TRBJ1-2, with no clear D. V lost 2 bases to trimming and J lost 0 bases, with 10 bases between them. Germline CDR1 is LGHNA and CDR2 is YSLEER. This CDR3 region has 15 residues. The CDR3 protein is CASSQSPGANYGYTF. The CDR3 nucleotides are TGCGCCAGCAGCCAAAGCCCCGGGGCTAACTATGGCTACACCTTC.

This clone was seen a few times. The gene calls are TRBV28 and TRBJ1-3; the D gene is possibly TRBD1 (5 bases). CDR1 and CDR2 from the germline V gene are MDHEN and SYDVKM. This CDR3 contains 14 residues. Deletions cut 6 bases from V and 2 bases from J, with 11 bases between. Here the CDR3 reads CASSPGGTGNTIYF. CDR3 bases: TGTGCCAGCAGCCCGGGGGGGACTGGAAACACCATATATTTT. The full variable domain, its missing parts supplied by reference TRBV28 and TRBJ1-3, is DVKVTQSSRYLVKRTGEKVFLECVQDMDHENMFWYRQDPGLGLRLIYFSYDVKMKEKGDIPEGYSVSREKKERFSLILESASTNQTSMYLCASSPGGTGNTIYFGEGSWLTVV.

The chain combines TRBV28 with TRBJ2-7, with a possible D match to TRBD1 (6 bases). The CDR3 consists of 14 residues. Deletions cut 2 bases from V and 5 bases from J, with 13 bases between. The V gene's germline CDR1 is MDHEN and CDR2 SYDVKM. The CDR3 region is CASSLGGESHEQYV. The DNA of the CDR3 is TGTGCCAGCAGTTTAGGGGGCGAAAGTCACGAGCAGTACGTC.